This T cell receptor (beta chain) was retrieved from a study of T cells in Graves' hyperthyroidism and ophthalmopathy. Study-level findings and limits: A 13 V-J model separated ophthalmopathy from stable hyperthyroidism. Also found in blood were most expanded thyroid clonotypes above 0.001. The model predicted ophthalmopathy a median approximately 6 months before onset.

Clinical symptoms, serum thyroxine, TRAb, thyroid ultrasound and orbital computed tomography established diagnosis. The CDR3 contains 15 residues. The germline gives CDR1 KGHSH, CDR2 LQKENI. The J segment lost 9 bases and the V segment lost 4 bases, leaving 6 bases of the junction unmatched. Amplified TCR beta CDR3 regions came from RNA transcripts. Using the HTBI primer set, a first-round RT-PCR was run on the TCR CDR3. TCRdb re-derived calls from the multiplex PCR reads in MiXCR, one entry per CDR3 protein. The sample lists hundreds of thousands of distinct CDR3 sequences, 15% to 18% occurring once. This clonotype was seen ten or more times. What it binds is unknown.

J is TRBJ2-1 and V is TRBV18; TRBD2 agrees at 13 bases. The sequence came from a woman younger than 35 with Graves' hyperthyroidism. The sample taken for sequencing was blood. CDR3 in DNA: TGTGCCAGCTCACTCGGACTAGCGGGAGCAGGTGAGCAGTTCTTC. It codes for CASSLGLAGAGEQFF.